This TCR beta chain was captured by sequencing in a study of T cell responses to AZD1222 COVID-19 vaccine. Study-wide results and limits: White British ancestry dominated among donors, who included more females, and clonal diversity was possibly underestimated. Nearly half of unique spike-specific TCRs reportedly avoided B.1.351 and B.1.1.7 mutated regions. Only a handful of people who got AZD1222 tested seropositive at baseline. There were repertoire samples only from the period after the peak T cell response.

TCRdb keeps only in-frame clones here, not all; method: immunoSEQ multiplex PCR. This table holds tens of thousands of clones, around 85% found once. This CDR3 spans 15 amino acids. Trimming cost V 0 bases and J 6 bases, with 14 bases left between them. The germline gives CDR1 SGDLS, CDR2 YYNGEE. A remark on this clone: Its antigen is as yet unknown.

The J gene is TRBJ2-3, the V gene TRBV9, with D perhaps matching TRBD2 (5 bases). The sequencing used peripheral blood, collected 28 days after the second AZD1222 dose. The TCR sequence derives from an adult who received the AZD1222 COVID-19 vaccine. The CDR3 protein is CASSVEGITGDTQYF. In nucleotides, the CDR3 is TGTGCCAGCAGCGTAGAAGGGATCACGGGGGATACGCAGTATTTT.